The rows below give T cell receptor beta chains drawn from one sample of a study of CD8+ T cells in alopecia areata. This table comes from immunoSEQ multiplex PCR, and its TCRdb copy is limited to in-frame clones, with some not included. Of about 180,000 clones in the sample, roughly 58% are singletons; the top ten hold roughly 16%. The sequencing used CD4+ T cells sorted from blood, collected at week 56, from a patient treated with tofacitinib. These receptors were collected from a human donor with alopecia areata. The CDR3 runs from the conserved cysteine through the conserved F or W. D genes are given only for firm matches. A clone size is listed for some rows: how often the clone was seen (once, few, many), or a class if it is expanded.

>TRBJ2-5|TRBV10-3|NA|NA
TGTGCCATCAGTGAGGACAGCCAAGAGACCCAGTACTTC
CAISEDSQETQYF
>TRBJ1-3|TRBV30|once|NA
TGTGCCTGGAGTTTGCTCGCTGGAAACACCATATATTTT
CAWSLLAGNTIYF
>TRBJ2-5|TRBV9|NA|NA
TGTGCCAGCAGCGGGGCGGTGGGCGATCGAGAGACCCAGTACTTC
CASSGAVGDRETQYF
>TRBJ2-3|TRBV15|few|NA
TGTGCCACCAGCAGGGAGGAGGATACGCAGTATTTT
CATSREEDTQYF
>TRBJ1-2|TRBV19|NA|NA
TGTGCCAGCCCACCGGCGCCGGGGCCGAATGGCTACACCTTC
CASPPAPGPNGYTF
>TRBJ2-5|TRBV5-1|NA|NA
TGCGCCAGCAGCTTGGAAGGGGAAGAGACCCAGTACTTC
CASSLEGEETQYF
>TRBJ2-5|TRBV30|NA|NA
TGTGCCTGGAGTGTCATCCCGTACCAAGAGACCCAGTACTTC
CAWSVIPYQETQYF
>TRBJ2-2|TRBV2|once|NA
TGTGCCAGCAGTAACACCGGGGAGCTGTTTTTT
CASSNTGELFF
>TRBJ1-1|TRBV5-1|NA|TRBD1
TGCGCCAGCGGAATTTTACAGGGGACGGGCACTGAAGCTTTCTTT
CASGILQGTGTEAFF
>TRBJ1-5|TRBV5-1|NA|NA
TGCGCCAGCAGCTTCTTCCCTGAGGATCAGCCCCAGCATTTT
CASSFFPEDQPQHF
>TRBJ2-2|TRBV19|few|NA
TGTGCCAGTTACAGGGCCGCCGGGGAGCTGTTTTTT
CASYRAAGELFF
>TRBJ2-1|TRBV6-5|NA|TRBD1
TGTGCCAGCAGACCACACAGGGGAGAGCATGAGCAGTTCTTC
CASRPHRGEHEQFF
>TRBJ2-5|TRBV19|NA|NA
TGTGCCAGTGCCAGGGGCGGAGGAGAGACCCAGTACTTC
CASARGGGETQYF
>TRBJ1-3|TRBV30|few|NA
TGTGCCTGGAGTGCCCCCACCCCCGCGACGAGGGACACCATATATTTT
CAWSAPTPATRDTIYF
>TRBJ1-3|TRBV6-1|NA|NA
TGTGCCAGCAGTGACAGCTCTGGAAACACCATATATTTT
CASSDSSGNTIYF
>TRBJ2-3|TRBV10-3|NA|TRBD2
TGTGCCATCAGACGCGGGGGGCCGCAAAGCACAGATACGCAGTATTTT
CAIRRGGPQSTDTQYF
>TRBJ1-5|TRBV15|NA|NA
TGTGCCACCAGCCTAGACAGGCGCAATCAGCCCCAGCATTTT
CATSLDRRNQPQHF
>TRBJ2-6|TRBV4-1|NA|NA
TGCGCCAGCAGCCAAGTTTCCAACTCTGGGGCCAACGTCCTGACTTTC
CASSQVSNSGANVLTF
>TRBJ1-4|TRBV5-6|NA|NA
TGTGCCAGCAGTTTGTTGTACAGCCTGAGTGAAAAACTGTTTTTT
CASSLLYSLSEKLFF
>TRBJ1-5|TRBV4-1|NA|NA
TGCGCCAGCAGCCAAGGGCCTAATATCGTGGCCAATCAGCCCCAGCATTTT
CASSQGPNIVANQPQHF
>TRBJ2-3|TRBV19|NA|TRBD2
TGTGCCAGTAGTTTCAGGACTAGTGGGCTCACGGATACGCAGTATTTT
CASSFRTSGLTDTQYF
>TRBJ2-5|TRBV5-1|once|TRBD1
TGCGCCAGCAGCTTGGCCGTTGGGACAGGGGGCGGGAAGACCCAGTACTTC
CASSLAVGTGGGKTQYF
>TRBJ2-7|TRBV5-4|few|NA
TGTGCCAGCAGCTTGGGGGGCCTACCCTACGAGCAGTACTTC
CASSLGGLPYEQYF